Below are 3 T cell receptor beta chains sequenced from a single sample in a study of blood T cell repertoires in COVID-19. Sequencing was performed with immunoSEQ multiplex PCR; in TCRdb, only in-frame clones are kept and a portion is missing. The sample consists of over 120,000 clones, about 80% of them appearing once. The sequenced sample consisted of PBMCs or T cells enriched from blood (not recorded which). These receptors came from a woman between 45 and 65 years old who had recovered from COVID-19.

The CDR3 sequence: CASSLTGTATQYF. CDR3 nucleotides: TGTGCCAGCAGTTTGACAGGGACGGCTACGCAGTATTTT. V is TRBV27 and J is TRBJ2-3, with 7 bases lining up with TRBD1. This CDR3 is 13 amino acids long. Germline loops: CDR1 MNHEY, CDR2 SMNVEV (reference sequence). V dropped 3 bases and J dropped 8; count of bases not matched to a gene: 5.

This clone is a singleton in its sample. V is TRBV7-2 and J is TRBJ1-5; D unresolved. V gave up 6 bases and J gave up 5 bases, with 11 bases separating them. This CDR3 comprises 13 residues. In germline, CDR1 is SGHTA, CDR2 FQGNSA. CDR3 sequence reads: CASSQTPDQPQHF. CDR3 nucleotide sequence: TGTGCCAGCAGTCAAACCCCGGATCAGCCCCAGCATTTT.

The chain employs TRBV5-1 and TRBJ2-1, with 8 bases aligning to TRBD2. This CDR3 is 17 amino acids long. Losses at the gene ends were 2 bases for V and 10 bases for J; bases not matched to a gene: 17. CDR1 and CDR2 from the germline V gene are SGHRS and YFSETQ. The CDR3 DNA sequence: TGCGCCAGCAGCTTTGGCGGGAGCGGGGGAGGGGCGAGAGAGCAGTTCTTC. Residues: CASSFGGSGGGAREQFF.